Below, 3 T cell receptor beta chains from the same sample are listed, as sequenced in a study of T cell repertoires in cytomegalovirus infection. Via MiXCR, TCRdb re-called the reads, giving one row per CDR3 protein. The table has about 920,000 distinct CDR3 sequences, around 30% seen once. These receptors' targets are unknown. The sequences come from cultured CD8+ T cells from PBMCs, collected from culture after CMV antigen stimulation. The receptors come from a human donor in good health (CMV status not recorded). Some clones in this sample may be carry-over from other donors' samples.

This clonotype was seen a handful of times. J is TRBJ1-1 and V is TRBV7-9; a possible D gene is TRBD1 (5 bases). The germline V gene has CDR1 SEHNR and CDR2 FQNEAQ (reference sequence). The V end was cut by 5 bases, the J end by 6 bases, with 16 bases between. The CDR3 is made up of 14 amino acids. The CDR3 nucleotides are TGTGCCAGCAGCCCGGAACCAGGGAGTGCTGAAGCTTTCTTT. Its translation is CASSPEPGSAEAFF.

The V gene is TRBV12-3 or TRBV12-4, the J gene TRBJ2-7, with TRBD1 matching over 11 bases. The CDR3 covers 15 residues. Trimming at V came to 6 bases and at J to 7 bases, leaving 11 bases not matched to a gene. DNA of the CDR3: TGTGCCAGCAGCCCCGGGACAGGGGGAGGGAATGAGCAGTACTTC. It translates to CASSPGTGGGNEQYF.

This clonotype was counted at least ten times. The CDR3 here is CASSFQGLAKNIQYF. The CDR3 region has the DNA TGTGCCAGCAGCTTCCAGGGGCTAGCCAAAAACATTCAGTACTTC. This rearrangement joins TRBV7-9 to TRBJ2-4; the D gene is possibly TRBD1 (6 bases). The V and J ends lost 3 bases and 0 bases respectively, with 9 bases between them. The CDR3 contains 15 residues. Germline V gene sequence: CDR1 SEHNR, CDR2 FQNEAQ (reference sequence).